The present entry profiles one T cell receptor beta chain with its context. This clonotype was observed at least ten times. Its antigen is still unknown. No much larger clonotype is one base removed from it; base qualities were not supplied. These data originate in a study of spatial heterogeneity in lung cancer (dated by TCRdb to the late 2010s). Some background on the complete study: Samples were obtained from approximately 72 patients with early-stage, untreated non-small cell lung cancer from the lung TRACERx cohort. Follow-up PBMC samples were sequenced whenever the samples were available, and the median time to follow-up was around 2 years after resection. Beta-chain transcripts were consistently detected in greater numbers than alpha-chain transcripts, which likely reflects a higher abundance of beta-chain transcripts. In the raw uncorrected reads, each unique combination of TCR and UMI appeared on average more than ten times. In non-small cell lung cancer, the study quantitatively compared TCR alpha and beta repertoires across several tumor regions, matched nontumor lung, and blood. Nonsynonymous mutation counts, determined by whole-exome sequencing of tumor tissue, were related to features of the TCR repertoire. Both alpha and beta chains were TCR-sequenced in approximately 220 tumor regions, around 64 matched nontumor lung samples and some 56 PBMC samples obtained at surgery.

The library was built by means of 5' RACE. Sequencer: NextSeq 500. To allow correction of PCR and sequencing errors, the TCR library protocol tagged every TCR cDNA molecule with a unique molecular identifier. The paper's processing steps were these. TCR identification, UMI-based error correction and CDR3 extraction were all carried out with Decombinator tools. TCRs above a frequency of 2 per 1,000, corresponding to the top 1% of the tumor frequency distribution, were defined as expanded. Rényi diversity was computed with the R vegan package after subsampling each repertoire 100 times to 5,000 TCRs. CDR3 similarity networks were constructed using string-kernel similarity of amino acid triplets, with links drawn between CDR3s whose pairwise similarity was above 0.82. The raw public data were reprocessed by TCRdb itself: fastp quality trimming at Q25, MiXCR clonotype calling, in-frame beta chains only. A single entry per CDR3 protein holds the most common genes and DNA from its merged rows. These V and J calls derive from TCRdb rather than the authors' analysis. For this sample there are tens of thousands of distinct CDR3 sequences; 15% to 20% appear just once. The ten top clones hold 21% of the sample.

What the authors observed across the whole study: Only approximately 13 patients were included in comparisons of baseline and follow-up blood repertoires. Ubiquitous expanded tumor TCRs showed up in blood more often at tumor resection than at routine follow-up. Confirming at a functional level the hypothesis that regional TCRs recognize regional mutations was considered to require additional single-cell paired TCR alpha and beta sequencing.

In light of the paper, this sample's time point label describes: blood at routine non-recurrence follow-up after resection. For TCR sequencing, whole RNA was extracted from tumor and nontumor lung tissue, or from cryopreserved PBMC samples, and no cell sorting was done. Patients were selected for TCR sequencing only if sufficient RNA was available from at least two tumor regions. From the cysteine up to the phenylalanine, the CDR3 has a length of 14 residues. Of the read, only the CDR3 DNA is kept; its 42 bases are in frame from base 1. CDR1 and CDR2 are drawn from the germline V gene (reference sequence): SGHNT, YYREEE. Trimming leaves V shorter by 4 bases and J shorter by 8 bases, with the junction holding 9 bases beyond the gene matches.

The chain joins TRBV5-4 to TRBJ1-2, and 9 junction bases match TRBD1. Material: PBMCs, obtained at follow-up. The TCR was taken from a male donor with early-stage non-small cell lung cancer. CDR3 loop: CASSTGTGLHGYTF. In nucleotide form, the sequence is TGTGCCAGCAGCACCGGGACAGGGCTACACGGCTACACCTTC.